The TCR beta chain described here comes from a study of blood T cell repertoires in COVID-19. For the study at large: There were acute and convalescent COVID-19 samples, and they came from the United States, Italy and Spain.

The CDR3 covers 18 residues. Germline loops: CDR1 MNHEY, CDR2 SVGEGT. The V and J ends lost 0 bases and 1 base respectively, with 16 bases between them. Profiled with immunoSEQ multiplex PCR; TCRdb holds only in-frame clones, not every one. This sample has 35,000 or so clones, with roughly 90% found just once. This chain joins TRBV6-2 or TRBV6-3 and TRBJ1-5; D perhaps matches TRBD1 (6 bases). What was sequenced was peripheral blood. The source of this sequence is a human donor in a cohort sampled during active COVID-19. The CDR3 spells CASSYSLSGAFSNQPQHF. CDR3 bases: TGTGCCAGCAGTTACTCATTGTCAGGGGCATTCAGCAATCAGCCCCAGCATTTT.